This T cell receptor beta chain was profiled in a study of T cell changes during pregnancy in multiple sclerosis. This clone occurred a few times. This table comes from immunoSEQ multiplex PCR, and its TCRdb copy is limited to in-frame clones, with some not included. There are approximately 99,000 clones in the sample; 90% to 95% occur only once, and over 0.85% lies in the top ten. Trimming took off 6 bases at V and 3 bases at J, with 8 bases between the two ends. The CDR3 has 12 amino acids. Germline-derived CDR1 and CDR2 are SNHLY and FYNNEI. Sequences were derived from peripheral blood, sampled after pregnancy. The rearrangement joins TRBV2 to TRBJ1-1; the D gene is possibly TRBD1 (5 bases). The receptor was derived from a female donor with multiple sclerosis, enrolled in a pregnancy study. The CDR3 region is CASRRQYTEAFF. Here the CDR3 DNA reads TGTGCCAGCAGGCGACAGTACACTGAAGCTTTCTTT.